This T cell receptor beta chain originates from a study of blood T cell repertoires in COVID-19. Study information: COVID-19 samples collected from the United States, Italy and Spain covered acute and convalescent phases. Sample material is recorded as cDNA or gDNA derived from T cells, B-cell-depleted T cells, or PBMCs.

Measured with immunoSEQ multiplex PCR; TCRdb has only the in-frame clones, and not every one. Here the sample spans some 150,000 clones, more than 85% being singletons. V shed 6 bases, J shed 2 bases, and the junction held 4 bases outside the gene matches. The CDR3 length is 15 residues. Germline-derived CDR1 and CDR2 are SNHLY and FYNNEI. The chain is built from TRBV2 and TRBJ2-3; TRBD2 aligns across 11 bases. This TCR was recovered from a woman aged 70-85 years with acute or convalescent COVID-19. Sequences were obtained from peripheral blood. CDR3 in amino acids: CASRLAGVPTDTQYF. The CDR3 DNA reads TGTGCCAGCAGACTAGCGGGGGTCCCCACAGATACGCAGTATTTT.